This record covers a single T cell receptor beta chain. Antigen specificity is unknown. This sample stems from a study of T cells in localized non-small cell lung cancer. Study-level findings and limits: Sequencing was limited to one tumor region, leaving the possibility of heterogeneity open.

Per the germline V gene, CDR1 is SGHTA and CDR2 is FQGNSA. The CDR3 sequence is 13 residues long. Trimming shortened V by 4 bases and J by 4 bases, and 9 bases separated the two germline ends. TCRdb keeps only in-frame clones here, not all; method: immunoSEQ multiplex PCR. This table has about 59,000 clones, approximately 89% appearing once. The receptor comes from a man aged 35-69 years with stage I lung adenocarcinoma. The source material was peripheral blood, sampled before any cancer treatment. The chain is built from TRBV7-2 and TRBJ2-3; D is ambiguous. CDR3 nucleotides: TGTGCCAGCAGCTCCGTCAGCTCAGATACGCAGTATTTT. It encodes CASSSVSSDTQYF.